The 8 T cell receptor beta chains below were found in one sample sequenced in a study of T cell responses to AZD1222 COVID-19 vaccine. Some clones are missing from TCRdb's copy, which holds only in-frame ones; the method was immunoSEQ multiplex PCR. Of about 150,000 clones in the sample, around 90% are singletons; the top ten hold about 2.1%. The sequencing here drew on peripheral blood, taken on day 0 of AZD1222 vaccination. Receptors were obtained from an adult in good health.

The V and J genes are TRBV5-1 and TRBJ2-5; TRBD2 aligns across 7 bases. From germline, CDR1 is SGHRS and CDR2 YFSETQ. The CDR3 runs 14 residues. Trimming took 5 bases from V and 3 from J; bases not matched to a gene: 7. The CDR3 loop is CASRSERGEETQYF. The CDR3 coding sequence is TGCGCCAGCAGGTCGGAGCGGGGCGAAGAGACCCAGTACTTC.

The chain couples TRBV3-1 (or the pseudogene TRBV3-2) to TRBJ1-2, with D perhaps TRBD1 (6 bases). This CDR3 is built from 17 residues. CDR1 and CDR2 from the germline V gene are LGHDT and YNNKEL (reference sequence). Trimming shortened V by 3 bases and J by 2 bases, and 19 bases separated the two germline ends. The CDR3 loop reads CASSHGGGQCPNYGYTF. The CDR3 coding sequence is TGTGCCAGCAGCCATGGGGGTGGACAGTGCCCAAACTATGGCTACACCTTC.

This rearrangement joins TRBV4-2 to TRBJ1-4, with 9 positions matching TRBD1. J gave up 12 bases and V 1 base, and 9 bases lay outside the gene matches. CDR1 is LGHNA, CDR2 YNFKEQ, per germline. The length of the CDR3 is 15 residues. This CDR3 reads CASSQGTGARSELFF. As DNA, the CDR3 is TGTGCCAGCAGCCAAGGGACAGGGGCCCGCTCGGAACTGTTTTTT.

This chain joins TRBV7-9 and TRBJ1-5; 8 positions match TRBD1. The CDR3 extends over 14 amino acids. Germline V gene lookup returns CDR1 SEHNR and CDR2 FQNEAQ (reference sequence). V lost 6 bases and J lost 5; bases outside the gene matches: 6. CDR3 protein: CASRSTGEDQPQHF. The CDR3 nucleotides are TGTGCCAGCAGGTCGACAGGGGAAGATCAGCCCCAGCATTTT.

The chain links TRBV19 to TRBJ2-2, with TRBD2 identical over 8 bases. In germline, CDR1 is LNHDA, CDR2 SQIVND (reference sequence). Unmatched junction bases numbered 13, after V lost 1 base and J lost 9 bases. This CDR3 is 17 amino acids long. The CDR3 loop is CASSIAPGLGVHRELFF. As DNA, the CDR3 is TGTGCCAGTAGTATAGCACCGGGACTAGGGGTCCACCGGGAGCTGTTTTTT.

The chain combines TRBV7-9 with TRBJ1-1; TRBD1 aligns across 9 bases. Per the germline V gene, CDR1 is SEHNR and CDR2 is FQNEAQ (reference sequence). The CDR3 covers 16 residues. The J segment lost 1 base and the V segment lost 5 bases, leaving 8 bases of the junction unmatched. As DNA, the CDR3 is TGTGCCAGCAGCCTAATATGGACAGGGGAGAACACTGAAGCTTTCTTT. The encoded protein is CASSLIWTGENTEAFF.

The DNA of the CDR3 is TGTGCCAGCAGGCGAACGCGACAGGGAGGAAACACCATATATTTT. Translating it yields CASRRTRQGGNTIYF. J is TRBJ1-3 and V is TRBV6-5; 7 nucleotides line up with TRBD1. The germline gives CDR1 MNHEY, CDR2 SVGAGI. V shed 6 bases, J shed 4 bases, and the junction held 9 bases outside the gene matches. The CDR3 consists of 15 residues.

The chain couples TRBV7-3 to TRBJ2-1; weak D call: TRBD2 (5 bases). Deletions cut 0 bases from V and 8 bases from J, with 20 bases between. Germline V gene lookup returns CDR1 SGHTA and CDR2 FQGTGA. The CDR3 has 17 residues. CDR3: CASSLTSLASGFYEQFF. CDR3 sequence (DNA): TGTGCCAGCAGCTTAACCTCCCTAGCTTCCGGTTTCTATGAGCAGTTCTTC.